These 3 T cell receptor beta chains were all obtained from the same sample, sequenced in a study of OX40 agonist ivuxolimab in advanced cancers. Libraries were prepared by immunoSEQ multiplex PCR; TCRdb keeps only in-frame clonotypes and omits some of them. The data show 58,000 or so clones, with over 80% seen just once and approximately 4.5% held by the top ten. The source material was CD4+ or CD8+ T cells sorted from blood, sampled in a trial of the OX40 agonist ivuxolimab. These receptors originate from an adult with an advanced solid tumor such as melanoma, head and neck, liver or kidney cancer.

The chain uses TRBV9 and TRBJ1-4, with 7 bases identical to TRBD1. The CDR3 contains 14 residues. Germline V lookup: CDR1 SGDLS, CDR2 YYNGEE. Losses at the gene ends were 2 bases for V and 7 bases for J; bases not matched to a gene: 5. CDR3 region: CASSVGGGGEKLFF. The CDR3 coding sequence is TGTGCCAGCAGCGTCGGAGGGGGCGGTGAAAAACTGTTTTTT.

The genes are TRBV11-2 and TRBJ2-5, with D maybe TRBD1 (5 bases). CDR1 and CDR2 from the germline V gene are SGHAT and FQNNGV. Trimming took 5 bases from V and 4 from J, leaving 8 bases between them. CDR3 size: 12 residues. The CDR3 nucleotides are TGTGCCAGCAGCAACGACAGAGAGACCCAGTACTTC. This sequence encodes CASSNDRETQYF.

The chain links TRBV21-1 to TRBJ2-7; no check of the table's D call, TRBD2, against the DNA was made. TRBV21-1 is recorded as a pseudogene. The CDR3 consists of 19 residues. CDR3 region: CASSRTELAGGLRTYEQYF. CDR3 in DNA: TGTGCCAGCAGCAGGACCGAACTAGCGGGGGGCCTTAGGACCTACGAGCAGTACTTC.